This T cell receptor (beta chain) was recorded in a study of blood T cell repertoires in COVID-19 (dated by TCRdb to 2020 to 2021). Context from the whole study: Samples from collaborators originated in the United States, Italy and Spain and spanned both the acute and convalescent phases of COVID-19. The material from the prospective study consisted of cDNA or gDNA derived from T cells, B-cell-depleted T cells, or PBMCs. The dataset comprised deeply sampled blood TCRbeta repertoires from subjects exposed to, actively infected with, or recovered from COVID-19. The repertoires were released in a freely available public database meant as a resource for research on the immune response to SARS-CoV-2. Samples were obtained from the ongoing ImmuneRACE study (first 160 participants) and from 1,200 or so subjects provided by 6 global collaborators. Nearly every sample came with metadata listing a de-identified subject ID, COVID-19 status, age in years and sex. Where available, HLA class I and class II types were obtained from metadata supplied by the sample provider rather than from assay-based typing. Study-wide conclusions, independent of this receptor: The amount of clinical and demographic metadata varied by source and participant and was provided uncurated.

Germline trimming: 4 bases from V, 2 bases from J; junction bases outside gene matches: 13. The germline V gene yields SGHAT for CDR1 and FQNNGV for CDR2. The CDR3 goes from the cysteine to the phenylalanine over 17 residues. Here the CDR3 DNA is all that survives: 51 bases in frame from base 1. TCRbeta CDR3 regions were amplified from genomic DNA using the immunoSEQ Assay, a bias-controlled multiplex PCR. For the original study's pipeline: Within the assay, amplification of reference gene primers was used to estimate how many nucleated cells each sample contained. To quantify the absolute abundance of each unique TCRbeta CDR3 rearrangement, sequence reads were collapsed and filtered. For each sample, productive Simpson clonality was calculated as the square root of Simpson's diversity index across productive rearrangements. TCRdb holds this immuneACCESS table with in-frame rearrangements only. Some clones are missing; in checked studies, unresolved V genes explain under half, and the rest has no known cause. Clonal size and the V and J genes are those of that table, whereas D and trimming came from the DNA. This sample is represented by some 170,000 clones; over 60% of them were singletons. The ten largest clones represent roughly 28% of the sample.

The collaborating institutions used their own protocols to collect whole blood in K2EDTA tubes. Collaborator samples were shipped for TCRbeta analysis as frozen whole blood, isolated PBMCs, or DNA extracted from either sample type. Turning to this clone: Which antigen it targets is not known. The input lacks base qualities; no much larger clone sits a single base away.

Sequencing was carried out using peripheral blood. The TCR was taken from a woman aged 65 to 85 with acute or convalescent COVID-19. The rearranged chain carries TRBV11-2 and TRBJ2-7; 8 middle bases align to TRBD2. The CDR3 sequence is CASSSSSTGTRAYEQYF. Read as DNA, the sequence is TGTGCCAGCAGCTCGAGCTCTACCGGGACTAGGGCCTACGAGCAGTACTTC.